These T cell receptor beta chains were read from a single sample in a study of vaccination and CD4 T cells after COVID-19. These TCRs' antigens remain unknown. Via MiXCR, TCRdb re-called the PCR reads, giving one row per CDR3 protein. The sample lists more than 13,000 distinct CDR3 sequences, over 20% occurring once. Sequenced material: cultured CD4+ T cells from blood. The receptors come from a human donor with COVID-19. CDR3s include the opening cysteine and the closing phenylalanine or tryptophan. The order of the fields is J gene, V gene, clone size, D gene, CDR3 protein, CDR3 DNA. The D gene is left open where the match is weak. Clone size is shown for a subset of rows, as once, few, many or a class of expanded clone.

TRBJ1-5 TRBV6-1 medium-sized TRBD1 CASSPGQGAHQPQHF TGTGCCAGCAGTCCGGGACAGGGGGCCCATCAGCCCCAGCATTTT
TRBJ2-7 TRBV12-3/TRBV12-4 - TRBD1 CASSPDRGGEQYF TGTGCCAGCAGTCCGGACAGGGGTGGGGAGCAGTACTTC
TRBJ2-5 TRBV6-2/TRBV6-3 few TRBD1 CASRPTGQGETQYF TGTGCCAGCAGACCGACCGGACAGGGGGAGACCCAGTACTTC
TRBJ2-1 TRBV15 few - CATAAGKVSNEQFF TGTGCCACCGCGGCAGGGAAAGTATCCAATGAGCAGTTCTTC
TRBJ1-2 TRBV20-1 medium-sized - CSALTGFNYGYTF TGCAGTGCTCTTACAGGGTTCAACTATGGCTACACCTTC
TRBJ1-2 TRBV5-4 few TRBD1 CASSLRTGTYGYTF TGTGCCAGCAGCCTCCGGACAGGGACCTATGGCTACACCTTC
TRBJ2-2 TRBV2 - TRBD1 CASRGTGGNTGELFF TGTGCCAGCAGGGGGACAGGGGGTAACACCGGGGAGCTGTTTTTT
TRBJ2-1 TRBV5-1 - TRBD2 CASSLSAGGYNEQFF TGCGCCAGCAGCTTGTCGGCGGGGGGCTACAATGAGCAGTTCTTC
TRBJ2-7 TRBV27 - - CASSSGGTGVYEQYF TGTGCCAGCAGTTCGGGAGGGACAGGAGTCTACGAGCAGTACTTC
TRBJ1-1 TRBV30 few - CAWSVGGAYMNTEAFF TGTGCCTGGAGTGTAGGTGGGGCCTACATGAACACTGAAGCTTTCTTT
TRBJ2-5 TRBV14 few TRBD1 CASSQLTGATQYF TGTGCCAGCAGCCAACTGACAGGGGCGACCCAGTACTTC
TRBJ1-5 TRBV6-1 - - CASSERDGYLNQPQHF TGTGCCAGCAGTGAACGGGACGGATATCTCAATCAGCCCCAGCATTTT
TRBJ1-6 TRBV7-6 - - CASSLVRGSPLHF TGTGCCAGCAGCCTGGTGAGGGGTTCACCCCTCCACTTT
TRBJ2-7 TRBV7-9 - - CASSVSMSYEQYF TGTGCCAGCAGCGTATCCATGTCCTACGAGCAGTACTTC
TRBJ2-7 TRBV6-1 - - CASRDWGGGEQYF TGTGCCAGCAGAGACTGGGGAGGAGGCGAGCAGTACTTC
TRBJ2-3 TRBV11-3 - - CASSLDRVLAELQYF TGTGCCAGCAGCTTAGATCGTGTCCTAGCCGAGCTGCAGTATTTT
TRBJ2-3 TRBV5-1 - TRBD2 CASSLDARGGQTYTDTQYF TGCGCCAGCAGCTTGGATGCCCGGGGGGGACAAACCTACACAGATACGCAGTATTTT
TRBJ2-7 TRBV4-2 - TRBD2 CASSQQGLRDYEQYF TGTGCCAGCAGCCAACAGGGACTACGAGACTACGAGCAGTACTTC
TRBJ2-7 TRBV2 few - CATASDRPTYEQYF TGTGCCACCGCCAGCGACAGGCCTACCTACGAGCAGTACTTC
TRBJ1-5 TRBV12-3/TRBV12-4 - - CASSLSGPGQPQHF TGTGCCAGCAGTCTGTCCGGTCCCGGCCAGCCCCAGCATTTT
TRBJ1-1 TRBV7-8 few - CASSRRQTRATEAFF TGTGCCAGCAGCAGAAGACAGACTCGTGCCACTGAAGCTTTCTTT
TRBJ2-2 TRBV7-2 few - CASSHAGYGGELFF TGTGCCAGCAGCCATGCGGGGTATGGCGGGGAGCTGTTTTTT
TRBJ2-1 TRBV29-1 - - CSVGSARNEQFF TGCAGCGTTGGGTCTGCTCGCAATGAGCAGTTCTTC
TRBJ2-5 TRBV6-1 few - CASSPTRNSPETQYF TGTGCCAGCAGCCCCACTCGAAACTCACCGGAGACCCAGTACTTC
TRBJ2-7 TRBV18 - TRBD1 CASSAIGTGNSYEQYF TGTGCCAGCTCAGCTATCGGGACAGGTAACTCCTACGAGCAGTACTTC
TRBJ1-6 TRBV12-3/TRBV12-4 few - CASSLAGQLSSYNSPLHF TGTGCCAGCAGTTTAGCCGGACAGCTCAGCTCCTATAATTCACCCCTCCACTTT
TRBJ1-6 TRBV6-1 - TRBD1 CASRDRESSYNSPLHF TGTGCCAGCAGGGACAGGGAAAGCTCCTATAATTCACCCCTCCACTTT
TRBJ1-3 TRBV28 - TRBD1 CASRAGGLNTIYF TGTGCCAGTCGTGCAGGGGGCTTAAACACCATATATTTT
TRBJ2-7 TRBV6-1 - - CASSPPPTRSHEQYF TGTGCCAGCAGCCCGCCCCCAACCCGCTCTCACGAGCAGTACTTC
TRBJ1-1 TRBV11-3 few - CASSPREVGNTEAFF TGTGCCAGCAGCCCCCGGGAGGTAGGAAACACTGAAGCTTTCTTT
TRBJ2-4 TRBV15 - - CATSRDEEGGDIQYF TGTGCCACCAGCAGAGATGAGGAGGGGGGGGACATTCAGTACTTC
TRBJ2-5 TRBV29-1 - - CSVGGVAETQYF TGCAGCGTTGGGGGAGTCGCGGAGACCCAGTACTTC
TRBJ1-3 TRBV6-1 - - CASSRTDSGNTIYF TGTGCCAGCAGTCGGACAGACTCTGGAAACACCATATATTTT
TRBJ2-4 TRBV6-1 - - CASSQSQAGNIQYF TGTGCCAGCAGTCAATCCCAAGCGGGAAACATTCAGTACTTC
TRBJ2-3 TRBV20-1 - TRBD2 CSARDPRGGHIDTQYF TGCAGTGCTAGAGATCCACGGGGGGGACATATAGATACGCAGTATTTT
TRBJ2-7 TRBV19 few - CASSAQATGYEQYF TGTGCCAGTAGTGCACAGGCCACCGGCTACGAGCAGTACTTC
TRBJ2-5 TRBV27 few - CASSLSSLGGRETQYF TGTGCCAGCAGTTTATCGTCTCTGGGGGGCCGGGAGACCCAGTACTTC
TRBJ1-5 TRBV12-3/TRBV12-4 - - CASSLKQNQPQHF TGTGCCAGCAGTTTAAAACAGAATCAGCCCCAGCATTTT
TRBJ1-1 TRBV30 - - CAWLQENTEAFF TGTGCCTGGCTACAGGAGAACACTGAAGCTTTCTTT
TRBJ1-2 TRBV5-1 few - CASEGGDNYGYTF TGCGCCAGCGAGGGGGGCGATAACTATGGCTACACCTTC
TRBJ2-2 TRBV10-2 - - CASSPLGELFF TGCGCCAGCAGCCCTCTCGGGGAGCTGTTTTTT
TRBJ2-5 TRBV2 few TRBD1 CASSRAGGFIVGQETQYF TGTGCCAGCAGTCGGGCAGGGGGCTTCATAGTGGGGCAAGAGACCCAGTACTTC
TRBJ2-3 TRBV15 - TRBD1 CATSRDGTGILGTQYF TGTGCCACCAGCAGAGATGGGACAGGGATCCTAGGTACGCAGTATTTT
TRBJ2-7 TRBV6-1 - - CASRKPGLSYEQYF TGTGCCAGCCGAAAACCGGGACTTTCCTACGAGCAGTACTTC
TRBJ2-5 TRBV7-2 - - CASSPTGPQETQYF TGTGCCAGCAGCCCCACAGGGCCCCAAGAGACCCAGTACTTC
TRBJ1-5 TRBV6-1 few - CASSTTRASNQPQHF TGTGCCAGCAGTACTACACGCGCCAGCAATCAGCCCCAGCATTTT
TRBJ2-1 TRBV7-2 - - CASSPFNRLDEQFF TGTGCCAGCAGCCCCTTCAACCGGTTGGATGAGCAGTTCTTC
TRBJ2-7 TRBV5-4 - TRBD1 CASSKPGQVSYEQYF TGTGCCAGCAGCAAACCGGGACAGGTATCCTACGAGCAGTACTTC
TRBJ2-5 TRBV27 few TRBD1 CASSIGAGGVGSETQYF TGTGCCAGCAGCATCGGGGCAGGGGGCGTTGGGTCGGAGACCCAGTACTTC
TRBJ1-2 TRBV29-1 - - CSVEASGYGYTF TGCAGCGTTGAGGCGTCCGGATATGGCTACACCTTC
TRBJ2-1 TRBV5-4 - TRBD1 CASSPRTGLNEQFF TGTGCCAGCAGCCCCAGGACAGGGTTGAATGAGCAGTTCTTC
TRBJ2-5 TRBV5-1 few - CASSLNGQETQYF TGCGCCAGCAGCTTGAACGGTCAAGAGACCCAGTACTTC
TRBJ2-3 TRBV4-3 few - CASSQGGGAQVADTQYF TGCGCCAGCAGCCAAGGGGGGGGGGCGCAGGTTGCAGATACGCAGTATTTT
TRBJ2-3 TRBV12-3/TRBV12-4 few - CASSVDDRDTQYF TGTGCCAGCAGCGTGGACGATCGAGATACGCAGTATTTT